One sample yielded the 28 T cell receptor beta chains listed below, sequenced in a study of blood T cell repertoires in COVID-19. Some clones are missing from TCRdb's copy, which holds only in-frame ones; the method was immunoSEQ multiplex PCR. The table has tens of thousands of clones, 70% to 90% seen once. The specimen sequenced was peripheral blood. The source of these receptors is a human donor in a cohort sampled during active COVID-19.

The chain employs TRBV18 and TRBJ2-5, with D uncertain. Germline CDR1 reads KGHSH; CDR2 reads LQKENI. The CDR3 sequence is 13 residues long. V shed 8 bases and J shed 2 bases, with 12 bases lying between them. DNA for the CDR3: TGTGCCAGCGCGCTTTTGCCGCAAGAGACCCAGTACTTC. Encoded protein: CASALLPQETQYF.

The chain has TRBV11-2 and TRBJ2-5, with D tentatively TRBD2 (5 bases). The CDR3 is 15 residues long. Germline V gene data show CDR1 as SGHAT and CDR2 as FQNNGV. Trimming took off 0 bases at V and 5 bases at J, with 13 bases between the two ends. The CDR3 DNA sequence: TGTGCCAGCAGCTTAGATCGCTGGGAGCGGGAGACCCAGTACTTC. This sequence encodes CASSLDRWERETQYF.

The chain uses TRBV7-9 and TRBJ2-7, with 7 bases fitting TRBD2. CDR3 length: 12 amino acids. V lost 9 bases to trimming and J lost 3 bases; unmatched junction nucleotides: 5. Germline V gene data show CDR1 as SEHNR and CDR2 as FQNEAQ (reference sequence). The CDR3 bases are TGTGCCAGTCGGGGAGGGGTCTACGAGCAGTACTTC. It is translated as CASRGGVYEQYF.

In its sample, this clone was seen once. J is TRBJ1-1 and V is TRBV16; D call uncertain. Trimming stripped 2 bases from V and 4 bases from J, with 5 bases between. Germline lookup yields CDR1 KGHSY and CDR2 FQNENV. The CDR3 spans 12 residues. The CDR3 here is CASSQMATEAFF. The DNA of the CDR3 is TGTGCCAGCAGCCAAATGGCCACTGAAGCTTTCTTT.

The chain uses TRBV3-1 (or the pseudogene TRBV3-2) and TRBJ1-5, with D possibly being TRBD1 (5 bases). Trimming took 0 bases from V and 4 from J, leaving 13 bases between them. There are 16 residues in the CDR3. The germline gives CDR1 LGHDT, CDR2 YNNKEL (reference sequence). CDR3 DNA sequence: TGTGCCAGCAGCCAAGAATACCCAGGGCGAAATCAGCCCCAGCATTTT. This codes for CASSQEYPGRNQPQHF.

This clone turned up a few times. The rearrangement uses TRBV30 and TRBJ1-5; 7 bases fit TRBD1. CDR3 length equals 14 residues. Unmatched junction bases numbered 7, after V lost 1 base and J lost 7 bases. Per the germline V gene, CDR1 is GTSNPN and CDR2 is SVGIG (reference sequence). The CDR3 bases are TGTGCCTGGAGTGCGCTCAGGGGGACCCAGCCCCAGCATTTT. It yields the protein CAWSALRGTQPQHF.

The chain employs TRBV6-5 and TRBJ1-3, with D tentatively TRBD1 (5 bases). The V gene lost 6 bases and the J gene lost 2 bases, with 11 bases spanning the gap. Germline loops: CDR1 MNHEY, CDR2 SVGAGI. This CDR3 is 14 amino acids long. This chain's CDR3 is CASSFREAGNTIYF. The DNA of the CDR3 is TGTGCCAGCAGCTTCAGGGAGGCTGGAAACACCATATATTTT.

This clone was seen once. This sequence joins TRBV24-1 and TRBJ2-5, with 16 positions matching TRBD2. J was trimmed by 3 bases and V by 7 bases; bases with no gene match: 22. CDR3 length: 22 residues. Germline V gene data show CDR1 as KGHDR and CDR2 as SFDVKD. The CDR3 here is CATSLLISPPGLAGGGEETQYF. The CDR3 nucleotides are TGTGCCACCAGCCTCCTGATCTCACCTCCGGGACTAGCGGGGGGGGGAGAAGAGACCCAGTACTTC.

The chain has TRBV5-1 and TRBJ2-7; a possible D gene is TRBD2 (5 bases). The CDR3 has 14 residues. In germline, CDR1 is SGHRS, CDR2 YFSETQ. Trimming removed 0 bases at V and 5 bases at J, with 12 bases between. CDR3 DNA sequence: TGCGCCAGCAGCTTGGGGGTGGCCGGGGACGAGCAGTACTTC. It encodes CASSLGVAGDEQYF.

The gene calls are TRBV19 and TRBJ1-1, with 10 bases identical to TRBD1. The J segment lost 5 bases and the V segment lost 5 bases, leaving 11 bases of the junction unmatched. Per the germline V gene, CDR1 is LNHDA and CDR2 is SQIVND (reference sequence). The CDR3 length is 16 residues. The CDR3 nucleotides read TGTGCCAGTAGTCCCGGACAGGGGGGGGTGAGGACTGAAGCTTTCTTT. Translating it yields CASSPGQGGVRTEAFF.

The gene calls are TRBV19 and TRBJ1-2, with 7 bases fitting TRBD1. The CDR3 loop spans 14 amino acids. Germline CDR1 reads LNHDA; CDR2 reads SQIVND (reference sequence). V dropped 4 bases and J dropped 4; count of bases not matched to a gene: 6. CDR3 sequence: CASSRLTGLYGYTF. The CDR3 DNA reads TGTGCCAGTAGTAGATTGACAGGGCTCTATGGCTACACCTTC.

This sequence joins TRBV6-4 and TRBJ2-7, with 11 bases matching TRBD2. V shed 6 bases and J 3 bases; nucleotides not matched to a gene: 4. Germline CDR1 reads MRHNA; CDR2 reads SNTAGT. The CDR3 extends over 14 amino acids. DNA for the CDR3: TGTGCCAGCAGAGTAACTAGCGGGAGCTACGAGCAGTACTTC. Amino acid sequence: CASRVTSGSYEQYF.

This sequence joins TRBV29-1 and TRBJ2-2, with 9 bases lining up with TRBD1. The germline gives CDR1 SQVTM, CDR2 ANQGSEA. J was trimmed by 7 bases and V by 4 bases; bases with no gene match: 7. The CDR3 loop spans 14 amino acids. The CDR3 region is CSVAPGQGFGELFF. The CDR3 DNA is TGCAGCGTTGCCCCGGGACAGGGTTTCGGGGAGCTGTTTTTT.

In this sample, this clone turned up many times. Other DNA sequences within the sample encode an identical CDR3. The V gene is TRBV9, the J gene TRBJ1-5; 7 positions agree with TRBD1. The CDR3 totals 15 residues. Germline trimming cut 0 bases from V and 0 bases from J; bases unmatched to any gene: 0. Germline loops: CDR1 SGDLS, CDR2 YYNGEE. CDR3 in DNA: TGTGCCAGCAGCGTAGGACAGGGTAGCAATCAGCCCCAGCATTTT. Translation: CASSVGQGSNQPQHF.

CDR3 sequence (DNA): TGTGCCGCCTCGACAGGCTCTAATGAAAAACTGTTTTTT. Translated: CAASTGSNEKLFF. The V gene is TRBV5-4, the J gene TRBJ1-4; D is possibly TRBD1 (6 bases). The CDR3 loop spans 13 amino acids. CDR1 is SGHNT and CDR2 is YYREEE in the germline V gene (reference sequence). V was shortened by 10 bases and J by 3 bases, with 13 bases between the two germline ends.

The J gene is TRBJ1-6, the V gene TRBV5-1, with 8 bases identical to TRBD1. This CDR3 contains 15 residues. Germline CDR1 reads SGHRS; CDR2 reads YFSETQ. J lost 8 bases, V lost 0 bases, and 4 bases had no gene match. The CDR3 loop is CASSLVQGVDSPLHF. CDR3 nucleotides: TGCGCCAGCAGCTTGGTACAGGGGGTGGATTCACCCCTCCACTTT.

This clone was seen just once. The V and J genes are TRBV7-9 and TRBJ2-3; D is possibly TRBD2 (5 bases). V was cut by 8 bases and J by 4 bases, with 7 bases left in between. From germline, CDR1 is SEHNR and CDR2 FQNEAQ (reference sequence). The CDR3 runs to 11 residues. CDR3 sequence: CASAEADTQYF. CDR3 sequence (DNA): TGTGCCAGCGCGGAGGCAGATACGCAGTATTTT.

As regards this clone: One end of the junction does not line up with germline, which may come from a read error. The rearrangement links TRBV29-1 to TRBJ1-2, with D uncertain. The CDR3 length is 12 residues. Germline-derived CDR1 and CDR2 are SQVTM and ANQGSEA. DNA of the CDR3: TGCAGCGTTGAGCGGCGGGGTCCTTTTCTAGAATTC. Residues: CSVERRGPFLEF.

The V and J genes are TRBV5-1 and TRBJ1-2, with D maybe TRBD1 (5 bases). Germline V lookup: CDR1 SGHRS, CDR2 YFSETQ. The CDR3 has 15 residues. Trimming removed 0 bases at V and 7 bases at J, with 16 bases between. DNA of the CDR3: TGCGCCAGCAGCTTGGAAAGGGCCAGGGTTGGTGGCTACACCTTC. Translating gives CASSLERARVGGYTF.

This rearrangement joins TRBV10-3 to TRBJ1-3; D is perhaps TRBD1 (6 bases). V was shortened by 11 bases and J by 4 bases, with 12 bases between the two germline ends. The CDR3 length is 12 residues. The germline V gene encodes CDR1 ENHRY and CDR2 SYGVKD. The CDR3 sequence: CAARGRGNTIYF. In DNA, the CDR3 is TGTGCCGCCAGGGGCAGGGGAAACACCATATATTTT.

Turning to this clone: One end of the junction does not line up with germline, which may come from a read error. The CDR3 protein is CASSVGRTYRRGAVF. The CDR3 nucleotides are TGTGCCAGCAGCGTAGGGAGGACTTACCGCCGGGGAGCTGTTTTT. The V gene is TRBV9, the J gene TRBJ2-2; TRBD2 is a possible D gene (5 bases). Germline assignment: CDR1 SGDLS and CDR2 YYNGEE. This CDR3 has 15 residues.

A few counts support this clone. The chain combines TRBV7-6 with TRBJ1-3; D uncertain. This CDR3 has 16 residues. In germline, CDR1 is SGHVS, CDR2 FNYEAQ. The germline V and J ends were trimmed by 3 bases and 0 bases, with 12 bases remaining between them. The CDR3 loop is CASSLRAFNSGNTIYF. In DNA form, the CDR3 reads TGTGCCAGCAGCTTGAGGGCTTTCAACTCTGGAAACACCATATATTTT.

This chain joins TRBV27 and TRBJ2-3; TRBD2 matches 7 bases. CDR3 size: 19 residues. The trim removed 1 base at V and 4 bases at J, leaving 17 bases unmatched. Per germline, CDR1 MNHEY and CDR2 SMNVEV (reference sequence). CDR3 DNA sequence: TGTGCCAGCAGTTTATTCGCTGGGGGGGGGACCCTGGTGGCAGATACGCAGTATTTT. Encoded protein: CASSLFAGGGTLVADTQYF.

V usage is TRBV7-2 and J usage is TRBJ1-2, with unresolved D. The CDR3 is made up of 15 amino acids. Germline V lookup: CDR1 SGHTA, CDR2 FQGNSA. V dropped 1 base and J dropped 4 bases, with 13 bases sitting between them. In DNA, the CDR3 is TGTGCCAGCAGCTTAGGGGCCTTTGGGTTCTATGGCTACACCTTC. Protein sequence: CASSLGAFGFYGYTF.

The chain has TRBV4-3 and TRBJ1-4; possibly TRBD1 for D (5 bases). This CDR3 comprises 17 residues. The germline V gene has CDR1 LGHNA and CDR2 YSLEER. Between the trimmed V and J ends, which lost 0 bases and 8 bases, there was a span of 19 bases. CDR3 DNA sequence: TGCGCCAGCAGCCAAGATCCCTGGCGGAGGGGTTGGGAAAAACTGTTTTTT. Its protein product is CASSQDPWRRGWEKLFF.

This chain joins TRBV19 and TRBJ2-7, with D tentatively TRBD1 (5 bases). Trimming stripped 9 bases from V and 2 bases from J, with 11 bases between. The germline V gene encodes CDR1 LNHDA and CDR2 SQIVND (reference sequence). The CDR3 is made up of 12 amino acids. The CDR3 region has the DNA TGTGCCAGCGGATGGGGCACCTACGAGCAGTACTTC. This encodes CASGWGTYEQYF.

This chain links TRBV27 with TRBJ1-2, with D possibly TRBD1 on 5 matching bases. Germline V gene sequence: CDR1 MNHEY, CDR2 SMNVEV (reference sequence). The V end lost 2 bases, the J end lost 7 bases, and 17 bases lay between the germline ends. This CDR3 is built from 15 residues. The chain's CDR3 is CASSLEYQTVRGYTF. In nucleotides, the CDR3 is TGTGCCAGCAGTTTAGAGTACCAGACAGTCCGTGGCTACACCTTC.

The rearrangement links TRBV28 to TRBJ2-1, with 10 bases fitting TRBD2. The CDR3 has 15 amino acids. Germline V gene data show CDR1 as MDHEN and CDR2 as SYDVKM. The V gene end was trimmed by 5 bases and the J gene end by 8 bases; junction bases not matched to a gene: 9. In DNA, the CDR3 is TGTGCCAGCAGTCTGAGCGGGAGGGCCGAGGATGAGCAGTTCTTC. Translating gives CASSLSGRAEDEQFF.